Each of the 20 T cell receptor beta chains below was sequenced from the same sample in a study of cytomegalovirus exposure and HLA in healthy donors (dated by TCRdb to about 2017). Preparation of the library involved the immunoSEQ multiplex PCR assay. A mixture of 60 forward primers for TCR Vbeta segments and 13 reverse primers for TCR Jbeta segments was used in the multiplex PCR. Imported from immuneACCESS, the table was reduced by TCRdb to in-frame sequences with V and J called. These copies leave out some clones; in studies compared against another copy, an unresolved V gene accounts for under half, and the cause of the remainder is not known. This specimen's table enumerates 150,000 to 250,000 clones. The ten largest clones represent 0.7% to 0.8% of the sample. The sample was PBMCs. The receptors come from a boy between 10 and 17 years old in good health and CMV-seronegative.

The gene calls are TRBV27 and TRBJ2-7; tentative D call: TRBD1 (6 bases). The length of the CDR3 is 15 residues. V shed 5 bases and J shed 1 base, with 15 bases lying between them. The germline V gene encodes CDR1 MNHEY and CDR2 SMNVEV (reference sequence). This chain's CDR3 is CASSRSPTGSYEQYF. CDR3 DNA sequence: TGTGCCAGCAGTCGCTCACCGACAGGATCCTACGAGCAGTACTTC.

The chain joins TRBV5-1 to TRBJ1-1; TRBD1 might be the D (5 bases). CDR3 length equals 14 residues. Germline CDR1 and CDR2: SGHRS and YFSETQ. Between the trimmed V and J ends, which lost 3 bases and 4 bases, there was a span of 13 bases. The CDR3 sequence: CASSSGGGSTEAFF. CDR3 DNA sequence: TGCGCCAGCAGCTCGGGGGGGGGAAGCACTGAAGCTTTCTTT.

The chain uses TRBV18 and TRBJ2-3; no clear D gene. Between the trimmed V and J ends, which lost 0 bases and 4 bases, there was a span of 14 bases. Germline V gives CDR1 KGHSH, CDR2 LQKENI. CDR3 length equals 16 residues. CDR3 residues: CASSPPVGASPDTQYF. CDR3 nucleotides: TGTGCCAGCTCACCACCGGTCGGAGCTTCCCCAGATACGCAGTATTTT.

The chain employs TRBV11-2 and TRBJ1-5; 9 bases match TRBD1. The V segment lost 5 bases and the J segment 2 bases; nucleotides outside the gene matches: 4. The V gene's germline CDR1 is SGHAT and CDR2 FQNNGV. The CDR3 totals 15 residues. In DNA form, the CDR3 reads TGTGCCAGCAGCCGGACAGGGGACGGCAATCAGCCCCAGCATTTT. Translating gives CASSRTGDGNQPQHF.

The J gene is TRBJ1-1, the V gene TRBV27; no definite D call. Per the germline V gene, CDR1 is MNHEY and CDR2 is SMNVEV (reference sequence). V lost 6 bases and J 2 bases, leaving 10 bases between the germline ends. The length of the CDR3 is 13 residues. CDR3 nucleotide sequence: TGTGCCAGCAGCCCCCCACAAAACACTGAAGCTTTCTTT. It encodes CASSPPQNTEAFF.

The chain has TRBV5-6 and TRBJ2-5, with D possibly matching TRBD1 (5 bases). Germline V lookup: CDR1 SGHDT, CDR2 YYEEEE. V gave up 1 base and J gave up 2 bases, with 9 bases separating them. The CDR3 is 14 amino acids. The DNA of the CDR3 is TGTGCCAGCAGCTTGTGGCAGGGACAAGAGACCCAGTACTTC. It specifies CASSLWQGQETQYF. The variable domain in full, with the rest retrieved from reference TRBV5-6 and TRBJ2-5, is DAGVTQSPTHLIKTRGQQVTLRCSPKSGHDTVSWYQQALGQGPQFIFQYYEEEERQRGNFPDRFSGHQFPNYSSELNVNALLLGDSALYLCASSLWQGQETQYFGPGTRLLVL.

V and J are TRBV7-8 and TRBJ1-2, with 9 bases matching TRBD1. Per germline, CDR1 SGHVS and CDR2 FQNEAQ. V gave up 5 bases and J gave up 5 bases; unmatched junction bases: 12. The CDR3 covers 16 residues. CDR3 sequence reads: CASSPRRTGVGYGYTF. In nucleotides, the CDR3 is TGTGCCAGCAGCCCTCGTAGGACAGGGGTCGGATATGGCTACACCTTC.

V gene TRBV7-9 combines with J gene TRBJ1-2; D ambiguous. Per the germline V gene, CDR1 is SEHNR and CDR2 is FQNEAQ (reference sequence). This CDR3 has 12 amino acids. Trimming took 0 bases from V and 7 from J, leaving 6 bases between them. The CDR3 DNA is TGTGCCAGCAGCTTAGCAGGGAGTGGCTACACCTTC. Its protein is CASSLAGSGYTF.

The chain employs TRBV7-9 and TRBJ1-6; D ambiguous. V lost 5 bases, J lost 9 bases, and 11 bases lay in between. The CDR3 totals 13 residues. Germline assignment: CDR1 SEHNR and CDR2 FQNEAQ (reference sequence). The CDR3 nucleotides are TGTGCCAGCAGCGAGATTGTTAGTTCACCCCTCCACTTT. Its protein product is CASSEIVSSPLHF.

This chain connects TRBV6-4 to TRBJ2-6; the D gene is possibly TRBD1 (6 bases). V was pared by 7 bases and J by 1 base, with 14 bases between. The CDR3 has 16 residues. Germline V gives CDR1 MRHNA, CDR2 SNTAGT. In DNA, the CDR3 is TGTGCCAGCAACCTACAGGGTAGGTCTGGGGCCAACGTCCTGACTTTC. The encoded protein is CASNLQGRSGANVLTF.

The chain couples TRBV28 to TRBJ2-7, with TRBD1 as a possible D gene (5 bases). V lost 6 bases, J lost 2 bases, and 20 bases lay in between. The length of the CDR3 is 16 residues. Germline-derived CDR1 and CDR2 are MDHEN and SYDVKM. CDR3 nucleotide sequence: TGTGCCAGCAGCCGCCCAAGTTCAGGGTTGGCCTACGAGCAGTACTTC. Translated: CASSRPSSGLAYEQYF.

The CDR3 DNA reads TGTGCCAGCAGCGTCGGACAGGGTGCTGAAAAACTGTTTTTT. Its protein is CASSVGQGAEKLFF. V gene TRBV28 combines with J gene TRBJ1-4; 8 bases line up with TRBD1. The trim removed 6 bases at V and 7 bases at J, leaving 7 bases unmatched. The CDR3 covers 14 residues. Looked up from germline, CDR1 is MDHEN and CDR2 is SYDVKM.

The chain employs TRBV19 and TRBJ1-2; D is perhaps TRBD1 (5 bases). V shed 6 bases and J shed 8 bases, with 16 bases lying between them. The CDR3 is 13 amino acids. Germline lookup yields CDR1 LNHDA and CDR2 SQIVND (reference sequence). The DNA for the CDR3 is TGTGCCAGTAGCTGGGACTCCAAGTGGGGCTACACCTTC. Its protein product is CASSWDSKWGYTF.

The V gene is TRBV25-1, the J gene TRBJ1-1, with D perhaps TRBD1 (5 bases). V was pared by 2 bases and J by 7 bases, with 11 bases between. Per the germline V gene, CDR1 is MGHDK and CDR2 is SYGVNS. The CDR3 has 13 residues. Here the CDR3 DNA reads TGTGCCAGCAGTGAAAGGGGCAGGTATGAAGCTTTCTTT. Its translation is CASSERGRYEAFF.

The genes are TRBV5-1 and TRBJ2-7; TRBD2 matches 9 bases. The CDR3 sequence is 16 residues long. Germline assignment: CDR1 SGHRS and CDR2 YFSETQ. Unmatched junction bases numbered 8, after V lost 2 bases and J lost 2 bases. The CDR3 region has the DNA TGCGCCAGCAGCTTCAGACTAGCGGATTTCCCCTACGAGCAGTACTTC. It is translated as CASSFRLADFPYEQYF.

The CDR3 DNA sequence: TGCGCCAGCAGCACAGCCAACGGACAGGGTTTGAGGTCCTACGAGCAGTACTTC. This encodes CASSTANGQGLRSYEQYF. The chain joins TRBV5-1 to TRBJ2-7; 8 bases match TRBD1. The CDR3 totals 18 residues. Trimming removed 4 bases from V and 1 base from J; junction bases left unmatched: 16. Germline assignment: CDR1 SGHRS and CDR2 YFSETQ.

The chain employs TRBV6-5 and TRBJ1-5; TRBD1 aligns across 7 bases. The CDR3 is 15 amino acids. Trimming took 6 bases from V and 3 from J; bases not matched to a gene: 8. Germline values: CDR1 MNHEY, CDR2 SVGAGI. The CDR3: CASRRTGVPNQPQHF. The CDR3 nucleotides read TGTGCCAGCAGACGGACAGGCGTACCCAATCAGCCCCAGCATTTT.

This rearrangement joins TRBV30 to TRBJ1-4, with 10 bases fitting TRBD1. CDR1 and CDR2 (germline): GTSNPN, SVGIG (reference sequence). The CDR3 is 14 amino acids. Trimming cost V 0 bases and J 6 bases; bases outside gene matches: 1. DNA of the CDR3: TGTGCCTGGAGTGTGACAGGGGGCGATGAAAAACTGTTTTTT. Its protein is CAWSVTGGDEKLFF.

The chain has TRBV30 and TRBJ1-1; D gene uncertain. CDR3 size: 13 residues. V was shortened by 7 bases and J by 5 bases, with 17 bases between the two germline ends. Germline V CDR1 and CDR2: GTSNPN, SVGIG (reference sequence). CDR3 region: CALSPEVGTEAFF. The CDR3 bases are TGTGCCTTATCTCCGGAGGTAGGGACTGAAGCTTTCTTT.

The chain recombines TRBV18 with TRBJ2-2; possibly TRBD1 for D (5 bases). CDR3 size: 12 residues. The V end lost 4 bases, the J end lost 7 bases, and 7 bases lay between the germline ends. CDR1 and CDR2 (germline): KGHSH, LQKENI. The CDR3: CASSLDSGELFF. The CDR3 bases are TGTGCCAGCTCACTAGACAGCGGGGAGCTGTTTTTT. Filled out from reference TRBV18 and TRBJ2-2, the complete variable domain reads NAGVMQNPRHLVRRRGQEARLRCSPMKGHSHVYWYRQLPEEGLKFMVYLQKENIIDESGMPKERFSAEFPKEGPSILRIQQVVRGDSAAYFCASSLDSGELFFGEGSRLTVL.